This entry lists 5 T cell receptor beta chains sequenced from one sample in a study of vaccination and CD4 T cells after COVID-19. Their antigen targets remain unknown. Treatment: approximately 9-day PBMC culture with coronavirus spike peptide pools or control peptides (ViraFEST assay). At the Johns Hopkins FTIC core, DNA taken from cultured CD4+ T cells was sequenced by way of the Oncomine TCR Beta short-read assay. In TCRdb, the PCR reads were re-called with MiXCR into one record per CDR3 protein. Here the sample spans around 13,000 distinct CDR3 sequences, over 45% being singletons. Specimen: CD4+ T cells from blood, cultured in vitro. These receptors were obtained from a human donor who had recovered from COVID-19.

This chain connects TRBV7-8 to TRBJ1-6; D unclear. With 2 bases removed from V and 7 bases from J, the gap between germline ends came to 9 bases. There are 14 residues in the CDR3. Germline CDR1 reads SGHVS; CDR2 reads FQNEAQ. Here the CDR3 DNA reads TGTGCCAGCAGCTTAAGCAAACCAAATTCACCCCTCCACTTT. As protein: CASSLSKPNSPLHF.

A note on this clonotype: An end of the junction differs from the germline gene, which may be a read error. The chain recombines TRBV20-1 with TRBJ2-7; 9 bases align to TRBD1. The CDR3 has 15 amino acids. Looked up from germline, CDR1 is DFQATT and CDR2 is SNEGSKA (reference sequence). The DNA for the CDR3 is TGCGGTGCCCACTTACAGGGGGCGCTTTCCTACGAGCAGTACTTC. Translation: CGAHLQGALSYEQYF.

The chain links TRBV7-9 to TRBJ2-2; 7 bases line up with TRBD2. Germline V lookup: CDR1 SEHNR, CDR2 FQNEAQ (reference sequence). This CDR3 contains 17 residues. Trimming at V came to 1 base and at J to 2 bases, leaving 7 bases not matched to a gene. The CDR3 reads CASSLEKSGINTGELFF. For the CDR3, the DNA is TGTGCCAGCAGCTTAGAGAAAAGCGGGATCAACACCGGGGAGCTGTTTTTT.

CDR3 residues: CASGARLGPYEQYF. The CDR3 DNA follows: TGTGCCAGCGGGGCGCGGCTTGGGCCCTACGAGCAGTACTTC. The rearrangement joins TRBV27 to TRBJ2-7; TRBD1 might be the D (5 bases). The V end lost 8 bases, the J end lost 2 bases, and 16 bases lay between the germline ends. Per the germline V gene, CDR1 is MNHEY and CDR2 is SMNVEV (reference sequence). There are 14 residues in the CDR3.

This clonotype was detected a few times. This chain links TRBV20-1 with TRBJ1-5; a weak D match, TRBD1 (6 bases). V lost 0 bases and J 0 bases, leaving 18 bases between the germline ends. The CDR3 totals 18 residues. Looked up from germline, CDR1 is DFQATT and CDR2 is SNEGSKA (reference sequence). DNA for the CDR3: TGCAGTGCTAGAGAACAGGGACGCCCTACCTATAGCAATCAGCCCCAGCATTTT. This gives the protein CSAREQGRPTYSNQPQHF.